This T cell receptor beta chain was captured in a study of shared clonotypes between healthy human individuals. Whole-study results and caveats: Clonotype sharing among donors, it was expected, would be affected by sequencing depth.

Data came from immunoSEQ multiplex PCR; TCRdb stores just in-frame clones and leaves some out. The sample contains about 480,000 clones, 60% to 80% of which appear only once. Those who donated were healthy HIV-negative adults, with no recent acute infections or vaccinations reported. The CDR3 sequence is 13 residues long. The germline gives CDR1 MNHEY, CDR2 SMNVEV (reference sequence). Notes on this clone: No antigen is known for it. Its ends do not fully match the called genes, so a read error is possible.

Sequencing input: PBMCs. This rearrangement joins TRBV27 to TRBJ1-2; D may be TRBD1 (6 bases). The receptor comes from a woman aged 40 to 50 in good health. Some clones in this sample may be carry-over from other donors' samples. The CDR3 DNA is TGTGCCAGCAGTCCCTCAGGGGTGCCCTGGCGGGAGTTC. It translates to CASSPSGVPWREF.